This TCR beta chain was sequenced for a study of human CD8 memory T cell subsets. Findings of the study overall: While effector memory cells differed, stem-like memory and precursor exhausted T cells had similarly high diversity. Beta chains alone were the T cell receptor chains sequenced in the study.

This clonotype counts as large by frequency. Its matching antigen is unknown. This CDR3 has 17 residues. From germline, CDR1 is SEHNR and CDR2 FQNEAQ (reference sequence). TCR beta was sequenced from UMI-tagged 5' RACE libraries. TCRdb re-called the 5' RACE reads and gives one entry per CDR3 protein, without DNA. This repertoire comprises 2,500 to 3,500 distinct CDR3 sequences; its ten largest clones make up 33%. Sequencing used CD8+ T cells from PBMCs. The chain carries TRBV7-9 and TRBJ1-6; TCRdb reports TRBD1, a call that lacks DNA to check it against. The receptor comes from a human donor in good health. CDR3 sequence: CASRQVDGDSYNSPLHF.